Shown below are 13 T cell receptor beta chains from a single sample sequenced in a study of blood T cell repertoires in COVID-19. The method was immunoSEQ multiplex PCR; TCRdb's version includes in-frame clones alone and lacks a portion of them. In the table there are about 130,000 clones, approximately 83% of which are singletons. Sequencing was done on a sample of peripheral blood. These receptors came from a man aged 35-49 years with active or convalescent COVID-19.

V usage is TRBV5-1 and J usage is TRBJ1-2; D is undetermined. V dropped 1 base and J dropped 8 bases, with 12 bases sitting between them. From germline, CDR1 is SGHRS and CDR2 YFSETQ. The CDR3 is 13 residues long. CDR3 residues: CASSLNGVGGYTF. In DNA, the CDR3 is TGCGCCAGCAGCTTGAACGGGGTAGGAGGCTACACCTTC.

The CDR3 DNA follows: TGTGCCAGCTACCGGACAGGCTCTTCCTACGAGCAGTACTTC. Translation gives CASYRTGSSYEQYF. V gene TRBV7-9 combines with J gene TRBJ2-7; 7 bases fit TRBD1. V shed 8 bases, J shed 1 base, and the junction held 8 bases outside the gene matches. From germline, CDR1 is SEHNR and CDR2 FQNEAQ (reference sequence). This CDR3 spans 14 amino acids. Using reference TRBV7-9 and TRBJ2-7 for the parts outside the CDR3, the full variable domain is DTGVSQNPRHKITKRGQNVTFRCDPISEHNRLYWYRQTLGQGPEFLTYFQNEAQLEKSRLLSDRFSAERPKGSFSTLEIQRTEQGDSAMYLCASYRTGSSYEQYFGPGTRLTVT.

The rearrangement links TRBV15 to TRBJ1-6; D possibly corresponds to TRBD1 (5 bases). The V gene's germline CDR1 is LNHNV and CDR2 YYDKDF (reference sequence). The CDR3 is made up of 14 amino acids. Trimming shortened V by 7 bases and J by 7 bases, and 14 bases separated the two germline ends. DNA of the CDR3: TGTGCCACCACTGGAGGGGATACAAATTCACCCCTCCACTTT. Amino acid sequence: CATTGGDTNSPLHF.

This sequence joins TRBV6-5 and TRBJ2-7; D remains ambiguous. From germline, CDR1 is MNHEY and CDR2 SVGAGI. The CDR3 covers 14 residues. V lost 0 bases and J 9 bases, leaving 15 bases between the germline ends. The CDR3 nucleotides are TGTGCCAGCAGTTACTCGGATTCAGAAACGGGGCAGTACTTC. Translating gives CASSYSDSETGQYF.

The V call is TRBV6-5, the J call TRBJ1-5, with 9 bases aligning to TRBD1. The germline CDR1 and CDR2 sequences are MNHEY and SVGAGI. Trimming at V came to 7 bases and at J to 4 bases, leaving 5 bases not matched to a gene. This CDR3 region has 14 residues. In nucleotides, the CDR3 is TGTGCCAGCAAACAGGGACAGGGTAATCAGCCCCAGCATTTT. Translating gives CASKQGQGNQPQHF.

The genes are TRBV27 and TRBJ2-2; TRBD2 aligns across 11 bases. Germline V gene lookup returns CDR1 MNHEY and CDR2 SMNVEV (reference sequence). V was clipped by 7 bases and J by 5 bases; unmatched bases: 3. CDR3 size: 14 residues. The CDR3 bases are TGTGCCAGCACCATAGCGGGGGGGACCGGGGAGCTGTTTTTT. Its translation is CASTIAGGTGELFF.

V usage is TRBV7-2 and J usage is TRBJ1-1, with TRBD1 as a possible D gene (5 bases). The V gene lost 5 bases and the J gene lost 5 bases, with 15 bases spanning the gap. The germline CDR1 and CDR2 sequences are SGHTA and FQGNSA. CDR3 length: 14 residues. The CDR3 loop reads CASSASSDRTEAFF. Written as DNA, the CDR3 is TGTGCCAGCAGCGCCTCCTCCGACAGAACTGAAGCTTTCTTT.

J is TRBJ2-5 and V is TRBV3-1 (or the pseudogene TRBV3-2), with D possibly matching TRBD2 (6 bases). The germline V gene encodes CDR1 LGHDT and CDR2 YNNKEL (reference sequence). The CDR3 runs to 14 residues. With 0 bases removed from V and 10 bases from J, the gap between germline ends came to 15 bases. CDR3 sequence reads: CASSQDWTTLDQYF. DNA of the CDR3: TGTGCCAGCAGCCAAGATTGGACTACTCTCGACCAGTACTTC.

A single count supports this clone. The chain joins TRBV6-5 to TRBJ2-7; maybe TRBD1 (5 bases). Trimming stripped 6 bases from V and 4 bases from J, with 10 bases between. The CDR3 loop spans 12 amino acids. Germline CDR1 reads MNHEY; CDR2 reads SVGAGI. The CDR3 nucleotides read TGTGCCAGCAGCCCCCAGGGTTACGAGCAGTACTTC. This encodes CASSPQGYEQYF.

The J gene is TRBJ2-2, the V gene TRBV3-1 (or the pseudogene TRBV3-2); 10 positions agree with TRBD2. Germline V gives CDR1 LGHDT, CDR2 YNNKEL (reference sequence). The CDR3 loop spans 16 amino acids. After removal of 6 bases from V and 3 bases from J, the junction contained 7 bases not matched to a gene. Here the CDR3 reads CASRPRTSGDTGELFF. The CDR3 nucleotides read TGTGCCAGCAGACCTCGGACTAGCGGAGACACCGGGGAGCTGTTTTTT.

This clone was observed once. The chain combines TRBV15 with TRBJ1-6, with D unclear. Germline V gene sequence: CDR1 LNHNV, CDR2 YYDKDF (reference sequence). The CDR3 consists of 13 residues. With 4 bases removed from V and 4 bases from J, the gap between germline ends came to 5 bases. The CDR3 DNA reads TGTGCCACCAGCAATCTATATAATTCACCCCTCCACTTT. Protein sequence: CATSNLYNSPLHF.

The CDR3 here is CASSVDEGTRTEAFF. The CDR3 DNA follows: TGTGCCAGCAGCGTAGATGAGGGCACTCGCACTGAAGCTTTCTTT. The chain is built from TRBV9 and TRBJ1-1; D gene ambiguous. The CDR3 covers 15 residues. Germline values: CDR1 SGDLS, CDR2 YYNGEE. The germline V and J ends were trimmed by 0 bases and 4 bases, with 13 bases remaining between them.

The rearrangement uses TRBV3-1 (or the pseudogene TRBV3-2) and TRBJ2-5; 9 nucleotides match TRBD2. The germline V gene has CDR1 LGHDT and CDR2 YNNKEL (reference sequence). Unmatched junction bases numbered 3, after V lost 2 bases and J lost 5 bases. This CDR3 has 14 amino acids. The CDR3 loop is CASSQRGGAETQYF. The CDR3 DNA follows: TGTGCCAGCAGCCAACGCGGGGGGGCGGAGACCCAGTACTTC.